A single T cell receptor beta chain is shown here with its context. These data are taken from a study of blood T cell repertoires in COVID-19. Across the study: Acute and convalescent COVID-19 specimens originated in the United States, Italy and Spain.

The table came from immunoSEQ multiplex PCR; TCRdb's copy has only in-frame clones and leaves some out. The sample includes under 250,000 clones, around 85% of them seen just once. Trimming left V 6 bases short and J 7 bases short, with 13 bases between. Per the germline V gene, CDR1 is SGHAT and CDR2 is FQNNGV. CDR3 length: 13 amino acids. The sample was PBMCs or T cells enriched from blood (not recorded which). The chain is built from TRBV11-2 and TRBJ2-1; possibly TRBD1 for D (6 bases). The sequence was obtained from a woman between 45 and 65 years old with acute COVID-19. Here the CDR3 reads CASSSYGQNEQFF. As DNA, the CDR3 is TGTGCCAGCAGTTCCTATGGACAGAATGAGCAGTTCTTC.